The 8 T cell receptor beta chains given below trace back to one sample, sequenced in a study of graft-versus-host responses after intestinal transplantation. The protocol was immunoSEQ multiplex PCR, while the TCRdb copy is restricted to in-frame clones and leaves out a portion. This sample has 100,000 or so clones; roughly nine tenths occur once, and the top ten carry roughly 0.17%. The antigens these receptors bind are not known. The source was unstimulated CD4+ T cells sorted from spleen or lymph node cells, collected before intestinal transplant. The receptor set was obtained from a human donor who received an intestinal transplant.

V and J are TRBV2 and TRBJ1-6; 10 bases fit TRBD1. Germline V CDR1 and CDR2: SNHLY, FYNNEI. The junction had 9 bases not matched to a gene; V was cut back by 6 bases and J by 10 bases. This CDR3 is built from 15 residues. CDR3 in amino acids: CASRTPGQGRSPLHF. CDR3 nucleotides: TGTGCCAGCAGGACACCGGGACAGGGGAGGTCACCCCTCCACTTT. Complete variable domain (other parts from reference TRBV2 and TRBJ1-6): EPEVTQTPSHQVTQMGQEVILRCVPISNHLYFYWYRQILGQKVEFLVSFYNNEISEKSEIFDDQFSVERPDGSNFTLKIRSTKLEDSAMYFCASRTPGQGRSPLHFGNGTRLTVT.

Remarks on this clone: This CDR3 is also generated by other DNA sequences in the sample. The CDR3 bases are TGCGCCAGCAGCCTAAGCAGGGATTCACCCCTCCACTTT. Translating gives CASSLSRDSPLHF. This chain joins TRBV5-1 and TRBJ1-6; D perhaps matches TRBD1 (5 bases). Trimming left V 4 bases short and J 8 bases short, with 10 bases between. Germline CDR1 and CDR2: SGHRS and YFSETQ. The CDR3 loop spans 13 amino acids.

The V call is TRBV27, the J call TRBJ2-3; tentative D call: TRBD1 (6 bases). Between the trimmed V and J ends, which lost 5 bases and 2 bases, there was a span of 14 bases. This CDR3 comprises 15 residues. Looked up from germline, CDR1 is MNHEY and CDR2 is SMNVEV (reference sequence). CDR3 nucleotides: TGTGCCAGCAGTGTGGACAGAATCTACACAGATACGCAGTATTTT. It specifies CASSVDRIYTDTQYF.

The J gene is TRBJ1-4, the V gene TRBV5-1; 9 bases line up with TRBD1. The CDR3 is made up of 14 amino acids. Germline V CDR1 and CDR2: SGHRS, YFSETQ. Trimming cost V 4 bases and J 7 bases; bases outside gene matches: 5. The CDR3 bases are TGCGCCAGCAGCCACAGGGGGCTTGGTGAAAAACTGTTTTTT. Amino acid sequence: CASSHRGLGEKLFF.

The V and J genes are TRBV9 and TRBJ2-3; maybe TRBD2 (5 bases). Trimming took 0 bases from V and 1 from J, leaving 6 bases between them. The germline V gene has CDR1 SGDLS and CDR2 YYNGEE. CDR3 length equals 14 residues. For the CDR3, the DNA is TGTGCCAGCAGCGTAGTTAGCGGCACAGATACGCAGTATTTT. This gives the protein CASSVVSGTDTQYF.

The chain recombines TRBV5-1 with TRBJ1-1; 11 bases line up with TRBD1. Germline V lookup: CDR1 SGHRS, CDR2 YFSETQ. Unmatched junction bases numbered 9, after V lost 2 bases and J lost 6 bases. The CDR3 is made up of 16 amino acids. The CDR3 DNA follows: TGCGCCAGCAGCTTACCGGACAGGGGGCCTGTCGCTGAAGCTTTCTTT. Translation gives CASSLPDRGPVAEAFF.

The chain uses TRBV29-1 and TRBJ1-1; D might be TRBD1 (5 bases). With 6 bases removed from V and 1 base from J, the gap between germline ends came to 9 bases. The length of the CDR3 is 12 residues. Germline values: CDR1 SQVTM, CDR2 ANQGSEA. The CDR3: CSVGRQNTEAFF. The CDR3 DNA reads TGCAGCGTGGGGCGACAGAACACTGAAGCTTTCTTT.

The rearrangement joins TRBV7-2 to TRBJ1-3; 12 nucleotides line up with TRBD1. The CDR3 consists of 17 residues. J was trimmed by 3 bases and V by 0 bases; bases with no gene match: 3. Germline V gene lookup returns CDR1 SGHTA and CDR2 FQGNSA. Here the CDR3 reads CASSLAGTGGNGNTIYF. The CDR3, as DNA: TGTGCCAGCAGCTTAGCGGGGACAGGGGGCAATGGAAACACCATATATTTT.